A selection of T cell receptor beta chains follows, all from one sample in a study of T-cell reconstitution after alpha-beta-depleted transplantation in children. One entry per CDR3 protein results from TCRdb running MiXCR on the PCR reads. The sample includes about 980,000 distinct CDR3 sequences, 25% to 35% of them seen just once. Source: PBMCs, mostly from graft donor cells, taken 360 days after TCRalphabeta/CD19-depleted stem cell transplant. These receptors were taken from a boy in the first two years of life who had a stem cell transplant for SCID, so the T cells may come from the graft donor. The CDR3 runs from the conserved cysteine through the conserved F or W. D genes are given only for firm matches. Expanded clones get a size class; other rows say once, few or many, or leave the size out.

clone size	D gene	V gene	J gene	CDR3 length	CDR3 DNA	CDR3 protein
few	TRBD1	TRBV7-8	TRBJ2-2	16	TGTGCCAGCACCCCCGCTGGGACAGGGTACACCGGGGAGCTGTTTTTT	CASTPAGTGYTGELFF
-	-	TRBV15	TRBJ2-2	13	TGTGCCACCAGCAAAACGAACACCGGGGAGCTGTTTTTT	CATSKTNTGELFF
few	TRBD2	TRBV5-5	TRBJ2-3	14	TGTGCCAGCAGTCAGGGACTAGCGGTAGATACGCAGTATTTT	CASSQGLAVDTQYF
few	TRBD2	TRBV7-9	TRBJ2-3	17	TGTGCCAGCAGCCGACGGACTAGCGGTACTAACACAGATACGCAGTATTTT	CASSRRTSGTNTDTQYF
-	-	TRBV27	TRBJ1-6	15	TGTGCCAGCAGTTCCAGGGGAAACTATAATTCACCCCTCCACTTT	CASSSRGNYNSPLHF
-	TRBD2	TRBV12-3/TRBV12-4	TRBJ2-3	15	TGTGCCAGCAGTTTAGAGGGACTAAAGGGCGATACGCAGTATTTT	CASSLEGLKGDTQYF
few	TRBD2	TRBV4-3	TRBJ2-1	15	TGCGCCAGCAGCCAAGACAGGGAGGGCCACAATGAGCAGTTCTTC	CASSQDREGHNEQFF
few	TRBD1	TRBV5-8	TRBJ2-7	15	TGTGCCAGCAGCCTCGGGACAGGGAGTTTGGACGAGCAGTACTTC	CASSLGTGSLDEQYF
-	-	TRBV5-1	TRBJ2-5	15	TGCGCCAGCAGCTTGATTGCAGGGAAGCAAGAGACCCAGTACTTC	CASSLIAGKQETQYF
-	TRBD1	TRBV12-3/TRBV12-4	TRBJ1-4	14	TGTGCCAGCAGTCTCTACAGGGGGGGTGAAAAACTGTTTTTT	CASSLYRGGEKLFF
-	TRBD1	TRBV27	TRBJ1-5	19	TGTGCCAGCAGTCGTTGTCCGGGACAGGGGCTCTGCTCCGATCAGCCCCAGCATTTT	CASSRCPGQGLCSDQPQHF
-	-	TRBV7-9	TRBJ2-1	16	-	CASSFGPGGAYNEQFF
-	-	TRBV2	TRBJ2-5	14	TGTGCCAGCCACCGGGACCGCATTCAAGAGACCCAGTACTTC	CASHRDRIQETQYF
-	TRBD2	TRBV11-1	TRBJ2-1	19	TGTGCCAGCAGCTTAGGGTTTAGGAGCGGGGTGTTCATTTACAATGAGCAGTTCTTC	CASSLGFRSGVFIYNEQFF
-	-	TRBV7-9	TRBJ2-5	17	TGTGCCAGCAGCTCGACAGAGGGAAGGGATGGCACAGAGACCCAGTACTTC	CASSSTEGRDGTETQYF
few	-	TRBV27	TRBJ1-2	17	TGTGCCAGCACCCGGCGGTCTGGGGTGGGATCTACGCATGGCTACACCTTC	CASTRRSGVGSTHGYTF
-	-	TRBV4-1	TRBJ2-3	16	TGCGCCAGCAGCCAGCAGGCCGCCCTACCCACAGATACGCAGTATTTT	CASSQQAALPTDTQYF
few	TRBD2	TRBV20-1	TRBJ2-1	14	TGCAGTGCTAGGCCGGGACTAGGGTCACAAGAGCAGTTCTTC	CSARPGLGSQEQFF
once	TRBD1	TRBV20-1	TRBJ1-4	13	TGCAGTGCTGGGGGGACAGGGGGAGAAAAACTGTTTTTT	CSAGGTGGEKLFF
few	TRBD1	TRBV29-1	TRBJ2-4	13	TGCAGCGGCCTGACAGGGAATGGAAACATTCAGTACTTC	CSGLTGNGNIQYF
-	TRBD1	TRBV7-2	TRBJ1-1	15	TGTGCCAGCAGCGGGAGGACAGGGGGGAACACTGAAGCTTTCTTT	CASSGRTGGNTEAFF
-	-	TRBV2	TRBJ2-2	13	TGTGCCTCCAGGGTAGTAAACACCGGGGAGCTGTTTTTT	CASRVVNTGELFF
-	TRBD1	TRBV10-3	TRBJ2-7	16	TGTGCCATCAGTGATCTGTGGCAACAGGGGGCGCGGGAGCAGTACTTC	CAISDLWQQGAREQYF
few	TRBD1	TRBV10-3	TRBJ2-3	16	TGTGCCATCAGTGAGGGGACAGGGGCTAGCACAGATACGCAGTATTTT	CAISEGTGASTDTQYF
few	-	TRBV20-1	TRBJ2-1	14	TGCAGTGCCCCTCACCCGAGCTCCTACAATGAGCAGTTCTTC	CSAPHPSSYNEQFF
-	-	TRBV4-1	TRBJ1-5	13	TGCGCCAGCAGCCAAGCACCGGATCAGCCCCAGCATTTT	CASSQAPDQPQHF